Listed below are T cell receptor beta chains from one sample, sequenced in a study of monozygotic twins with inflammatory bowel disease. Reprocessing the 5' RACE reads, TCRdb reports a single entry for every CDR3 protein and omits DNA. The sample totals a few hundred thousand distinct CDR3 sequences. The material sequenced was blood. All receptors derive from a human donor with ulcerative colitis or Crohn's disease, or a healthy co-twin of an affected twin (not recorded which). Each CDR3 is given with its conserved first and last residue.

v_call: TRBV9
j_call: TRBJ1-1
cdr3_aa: CASSVEPSPRDTEAFF

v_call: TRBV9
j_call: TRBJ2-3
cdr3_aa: CASGSGGAPDTQYF

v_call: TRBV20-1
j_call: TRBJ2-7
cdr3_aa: CSARVDRTSQALSYEQYF

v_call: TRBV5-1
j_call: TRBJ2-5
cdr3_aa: CASSLAGTGGETQYF

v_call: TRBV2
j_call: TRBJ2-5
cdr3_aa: CASSLWGNRETQYF

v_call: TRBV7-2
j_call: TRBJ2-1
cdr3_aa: CASSPPSLAFYNEQFF

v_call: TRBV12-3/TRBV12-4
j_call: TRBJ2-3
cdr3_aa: CASSTGLAGGDTDTQYF

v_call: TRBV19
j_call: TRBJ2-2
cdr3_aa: CASTRTGVDTGELFF

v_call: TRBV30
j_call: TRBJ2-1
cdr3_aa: CAWSRLAGPHEQFF

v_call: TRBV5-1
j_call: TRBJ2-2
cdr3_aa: CASSLEVLVTGELFF

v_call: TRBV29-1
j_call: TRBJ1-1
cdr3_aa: CSVILWNTEAFF

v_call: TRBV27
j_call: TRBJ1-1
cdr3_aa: CASSFQGQLNTEAFF

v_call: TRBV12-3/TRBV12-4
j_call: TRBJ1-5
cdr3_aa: CASRGTSNQPQHF

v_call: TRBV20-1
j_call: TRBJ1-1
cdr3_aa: CSAYQGAGNTEAFF

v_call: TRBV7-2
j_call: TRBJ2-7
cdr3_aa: CASRLPSSYEQYF

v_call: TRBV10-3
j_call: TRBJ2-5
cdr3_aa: CAISEPKLAGITETQYF

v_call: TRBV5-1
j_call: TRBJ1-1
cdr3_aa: CASGQGLDTEAFF

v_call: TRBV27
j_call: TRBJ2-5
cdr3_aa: CASSFMGRQETQYF

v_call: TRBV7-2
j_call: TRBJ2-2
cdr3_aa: CASSLQATNTGELFF

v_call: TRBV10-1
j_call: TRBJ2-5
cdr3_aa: CASSEVLGKETQYF

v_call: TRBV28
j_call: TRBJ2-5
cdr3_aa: CASTQAGEETQYF

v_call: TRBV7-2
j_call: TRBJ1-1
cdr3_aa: CASSLGYRIWAFF

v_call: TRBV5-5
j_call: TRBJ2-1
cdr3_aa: CASSLSYNEQFF

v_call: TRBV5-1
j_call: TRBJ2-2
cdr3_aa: CASSPVGDGELFF

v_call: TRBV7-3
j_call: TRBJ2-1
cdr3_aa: CASSLTPVGEQFF

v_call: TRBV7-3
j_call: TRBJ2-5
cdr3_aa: CASSLSGLNQETQYF

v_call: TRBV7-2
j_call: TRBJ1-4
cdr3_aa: CASSLGGNPINEKLFF

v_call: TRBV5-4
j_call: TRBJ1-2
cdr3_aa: CASSIRQGQGYGYTF

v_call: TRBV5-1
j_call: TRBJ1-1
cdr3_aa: CASSRAGDTEAFF

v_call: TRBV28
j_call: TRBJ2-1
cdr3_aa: CASSQLAAYNEQFF

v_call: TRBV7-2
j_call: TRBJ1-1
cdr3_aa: CASSLEPTGNTEAFF

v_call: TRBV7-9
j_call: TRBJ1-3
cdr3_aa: CASNPRGGGNTIYF